The 14 T cell receptor beta chains presented below share a single source sample, sequenced in a study of blood T cell repertoires in COVID-19. Assay used: immunoSEQ multiplex PCR; TCRdb lists only in-frame clones, some missing. Of about 240,000 clones listed, 75% to 90% are singletons. The sequenced sample was PBMCs or T cells enriched from blood (not recorded which). The source of these receptors is a woman aged 40-49 years with acute COVID-19.

The V gene is TRBV5-1, the J gene TRBJ2-7, with D possibly being TRBD2 (6 bases). CDR1 and CDR2 (germline): SGHRS, YFSETQ. This CDR3 spans 15 amino acids. The ends were cut back, 4 bases at V and 2 bases at J, with 16 bases in the middle. The CDR3 DNA sequence: TGCGCCAGCAGCATTGTTTGGGGGGTTACCTACGAGCAGTACTTC. Its translation is CASSIVWGVTYEQYF.

About this clone: Other nucleotide sequences from this sample produce the same CDR3. V usage is TRBV19 and J usage is TRBJ1-5, with D unclear. CDR1 is LNHDA and CDR2 is SQIVND in the germline V gene (reference sequence). The CDR3 sequence is 12 residues long. Trimming removed 6 bases from V and 2 bases from J, with 5 bases in between. The chain's CDR3 is CASSRGNQPQHF. The CDR3 DNA reads as TGTGCCAGTAGCCGTGGCAATCAGCCCCAGCATTTT.

The chain joins TRBV2 to TRBJ1-6; D is uncertain. V was clipped by 3 bases and J by 7 bases, with 13 bases between them. The CDR3 sequence is 15 residues long. From germline, CDR1 is SNHLY and CDR2 FYNNEI. The CDR3 reads CASSDMASENSPLHF. For the CDR3, the DNA is TGTGCCAGCAGTGATATGGCCAGCGAGAATTCACCCCTCCACTTT.

The chain combines TRBV11-2 with TRBJ2-7; D might be TRBD2 (5 bases). The germline CDR1 and CDR2 sequences are SGHAT and FQNNGV. The CDR3 loop spans 20 amino acids. Trimming shortened V by 0 bases and J by 3 bases, and 27 bases separated the two germline ends. The CDR3 DNA is TGTGCCAGCAGCTTAGAACCTCTAGTACCTAGAGGACTCCGTTACTACGAGCAGTACTTC. The encoded protein is CASSLEPLVPRGLRYYEQYF.

The V and J genes are TRBV13 and TRBJ2-1; 8 bases are shared with TRBD1. Trimming cost V 3 bases and J 15 bases; bases outside gene matches: 10. Germline CDR1 is PRHDT and CDR2 is FYEKMQ (reference sequence). The CDR3 extends over 13 amino acids. Written as DNA, the CDR3 is TGTGCCAGCAGCTTCCCTCCGGACAGGGTTCTGTTCTTC. Encoded protein: CASSFPPDRVLFF.

The chain is built from TRBV19 and TRBJ1-5; D may be TRBD1 (5 bases). V was clipped by 7 bases and J by 5 bases, with 12 bases between them. The CDR3 loop spans 13 amino acids. Per germline, CDR1 LNHDA and CDR2 SQIVND (reference sequence). The CDR3 reads CASTISGDQPQHF. In DNA form, the CDR3 reads TGTGCCAGTACCATTTCGGGGGATCAGCCCCAGCATTTT.

The chain recombines TRBV19 with TRBJ2-6; D might be TRBD1 (7 bases). Germline loops: CDR1 LNHDA, CDR2 SQIVND (reference sequence). The V and J ends lost 7 bases and 4 bases respectively, with 14 bases between them. CDR3 length: 15 amino acids. The CDR3 loop is CASTQGGPGANVLTF. CDR3 in DNA: TGTGCCAGTACCCAGGGGGGTCCCGGGGCCAACGTCCTGACTTTC. Combining the CDR3 with reference TRBV19 and TRBJ2-6 gives the whole variable domain DGGITQSPKYLFRKEGQNVTLSCEQNLNHDAMYWYRQDPGQGLRLIYYSQIVNDFQKGDIAEGYSVSREKKESFPLTVTSAQKNPTAFYLCASTQGGPGANVLTFGAGSRLTVL.

V usage is TRBV7-9 and J usage is TRBJ2-7, with TRBD2 matching 7 bases. CDR3 size: 14 residues. Trimming took 4 bases from V and 5 from J; bases not matched to a gene: 8. Germline CDR1 and CDR2: SEHNR and FQNEAQ (reference sequence). The CDR3 reads CASSSGLESNEQYF. CDR3 DNA: TGTGCCAGCAGCTCCGGACTAGAGTCCAACGAGCAGTACTTC.

The genes are TRBV7-2 and TRBJ2-1; 12 nucleotides match TRBD2. Germline loops: CDR1 SGHTA, CDR2 FQGNSA. CDR3 length equals 15 residues. V was clipped by 1 base and J by 6 bases; unmatched bases: 1. The CDR3 region is CASSLELAGGNEQFF. In nucleotides, the CDR3 is TGTGCCAGCAGCTTAGAACTAGCGGGAGGCAATGAGCAGTTCTTC.

The rearrangement uses TRBV5-4 and TRBJ1-5; D is undetermined. Germline V CDR1 and CDR2: SGHNT, YYREEE (reference sequence). The CDR3 covers 13 residues. With 2 bases removed from V and 6 bases from J, the gap between germline ends came to 9 bases. CDR3 in DNA: TGTGCCAGCAGCTTTGGCATCACTCAGCCCCAGCATTTT. It specifies CASSFGITQPQHF. The whole variable domain, remainder taken from reference TRBV5-4 and TRBJ1-5, is ETGVTQSPTHLIKTRGQQVTLRCSSQSGHNTVSWYQQALGQGPQFIFQYYREEENGRGNFPPRFSGLQFPNYSSELNVNALELDDSALYLCASSFGITQPQHFGDGTRLSIL.

This sequence joins TRBV6-2 or TRBV6-3 and TRBJ1-5; D not certain. The ends were cut back, 0 bases at V and 4 bases at J, with 7 bases in the middle. CDR3 length: 14 residues. Germline CDR1 and CDR2: MNHEY and SVGEGT. Here the CDR3 reads CASSYSRFNQPQHF. The CDR3 DNA follows: TGTGCCAGCAGTTACTCGCGTTTTAATCAGCCCCAGCATTTT.

This clone was counted only a few times. V usage is TRBV11-2 and J usage is TRBJ2-7, with D perhaps TRBD1 (6 bases). Germline loops: CDR1 SGHAT, CDR2 FQNNGV. V lost 5 bases to trimming and J lost 3 bases, with 17 bases between them. This CDR3 is built from 15 residues. This CDR3 is CASSIQPDSLYEQYF. In nucleotides, the CDR3 is TGTGCCAGCAGCATACAACCGGACAGTCTCTACGAGCAGTACTTC.

This chain uses TRBV21-1 with TRBJ2-7; the DNA was not used to check the table's D call, TRBD1. TRBV21-1 is a pseudogene segment. The CDR3 contains 15 residues. The CDR3 DNA reads TGTGCCAGCAGCAAAGCGCCACAGGACCCTTACGAGCAGTACTTC. Amino acid sequence: CASSKAPQDPYEQYF.

The V call is TRBV2, the J call TRBJ1-1; tentatively, D is TRBD1 (6 bases). Germline lookup yields CDR1 SNHLY and CDR2 FYNNEI. CDR3 length: 16 amino acids. Trimming took off 7 bases at V and 0 bases at J, with 18 bases between the two ends. The CDR3 nucleotides are TGTGCCAGCAAGGGGTCCAGGACAGCCATGAACACTGAAGCTTTCTTT. Amino acid sequence: CASKGSRTAMNTEAFF.